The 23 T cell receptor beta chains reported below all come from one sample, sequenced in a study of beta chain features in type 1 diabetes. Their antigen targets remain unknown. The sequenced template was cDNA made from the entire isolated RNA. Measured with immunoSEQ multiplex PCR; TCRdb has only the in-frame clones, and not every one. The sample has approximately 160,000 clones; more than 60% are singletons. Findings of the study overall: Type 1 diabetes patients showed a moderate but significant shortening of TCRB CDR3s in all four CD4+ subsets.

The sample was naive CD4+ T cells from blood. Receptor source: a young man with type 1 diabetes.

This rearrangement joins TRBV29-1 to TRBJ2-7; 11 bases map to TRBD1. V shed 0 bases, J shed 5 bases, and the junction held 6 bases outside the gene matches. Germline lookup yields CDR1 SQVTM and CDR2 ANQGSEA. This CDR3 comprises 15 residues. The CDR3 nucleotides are TGCAGCGTTGAAGATGTCGGGACAGGGGGTAACGAGCAGTACTTC. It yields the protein CSVEDVGTGGNEQYF.

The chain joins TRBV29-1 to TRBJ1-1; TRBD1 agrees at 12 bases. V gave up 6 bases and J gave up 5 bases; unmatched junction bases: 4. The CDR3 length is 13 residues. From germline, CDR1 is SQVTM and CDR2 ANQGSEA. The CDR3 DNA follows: TGCAGCGTAGGGGACAGGGGGCTTACTGAAGCTTTCTTT. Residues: CSVGDRGLTEAFF.

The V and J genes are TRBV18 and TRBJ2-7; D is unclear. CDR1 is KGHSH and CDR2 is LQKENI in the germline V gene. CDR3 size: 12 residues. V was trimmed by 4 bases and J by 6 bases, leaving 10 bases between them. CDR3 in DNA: TGTGCCAGCTCACTTGGGTTCGGCGAGCAGTACTTC. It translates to CASSLGFGEQYF. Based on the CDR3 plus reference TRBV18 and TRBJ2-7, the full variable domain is NAGVMQNPRHLVRRRGQEARLRCSPMKGHSHVYWYRQLPEEGLKFMVYLQKENIIDESGMPKERFSAEFPKEGPSILRIQQVVRGDSAAYFCASSLGFGEQYFGPGTRLTVT.

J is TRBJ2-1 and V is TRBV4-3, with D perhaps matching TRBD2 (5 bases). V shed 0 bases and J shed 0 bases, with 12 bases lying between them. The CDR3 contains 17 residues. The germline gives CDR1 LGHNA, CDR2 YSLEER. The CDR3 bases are TGCGCCAGCAGCCAAGACCCCAACGGGATCTCCTACAATGAGCAGTTCTTC. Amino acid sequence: CASSQDPNGISYNEQFF.

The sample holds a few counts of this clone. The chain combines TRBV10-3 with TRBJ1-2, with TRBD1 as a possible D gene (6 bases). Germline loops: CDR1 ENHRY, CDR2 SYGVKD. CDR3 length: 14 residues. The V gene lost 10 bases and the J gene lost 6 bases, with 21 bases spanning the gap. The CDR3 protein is CATRRGAEDDGYTF. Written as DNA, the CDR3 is TGTGCCACTCGGCGGGGGGCTGAGGATGATGGCTACACCTTC.

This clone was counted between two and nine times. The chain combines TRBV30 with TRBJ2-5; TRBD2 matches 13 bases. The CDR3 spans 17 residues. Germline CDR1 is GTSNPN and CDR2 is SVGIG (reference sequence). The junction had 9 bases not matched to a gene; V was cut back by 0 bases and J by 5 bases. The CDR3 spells CAWSVLRTSGSLETQYF. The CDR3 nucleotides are TGTGCCTGGAGTGTACTGAGGACTAGCGGGAGCCTGGAGACCCAGTACTTC.

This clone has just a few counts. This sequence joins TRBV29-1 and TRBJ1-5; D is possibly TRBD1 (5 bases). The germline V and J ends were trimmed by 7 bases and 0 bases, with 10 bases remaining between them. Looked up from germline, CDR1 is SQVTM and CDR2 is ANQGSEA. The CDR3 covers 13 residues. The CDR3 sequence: CSASQGSNQPQHF. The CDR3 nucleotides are TGCAGCGCTTCGCAGGGTAGCAATCAGCCCCAGCATTTT.

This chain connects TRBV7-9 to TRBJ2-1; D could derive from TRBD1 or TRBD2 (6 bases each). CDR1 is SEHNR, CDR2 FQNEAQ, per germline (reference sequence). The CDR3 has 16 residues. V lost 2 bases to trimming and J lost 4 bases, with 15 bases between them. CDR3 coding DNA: TGTGCCAGCAGCTTAAGTGCCGGGGGCCCATACAATGAGCAGTTCTTC. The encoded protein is CASSLSAGGPYNEQFF.

In DNA, the CDR3 is TGCAGCGTTGCCGACGGTTTCAGCAATCAGCCCCAGCATTTT. Its protein product is CSVADGFSNQPQHF. V gene TRBV29-1 combines with J gene TRBJ1-5; the D is unclear. Trimming stripped 4 bases from V and 1 base from J, with 11 bases between. Germline V gene data show CDR1 as SQVTM and CDR2 as ANQGSEA. The CDR3 loop spans 14 amino acids.

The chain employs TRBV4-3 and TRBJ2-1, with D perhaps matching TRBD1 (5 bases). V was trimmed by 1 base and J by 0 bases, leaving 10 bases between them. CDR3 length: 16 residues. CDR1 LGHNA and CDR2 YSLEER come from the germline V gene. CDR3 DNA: TGCGCCAGCAGCCAAGGGGGCCTAAGCTCCTACAATGAGCAGTTCTTC. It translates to CASSQGGLSSYNEQFF.

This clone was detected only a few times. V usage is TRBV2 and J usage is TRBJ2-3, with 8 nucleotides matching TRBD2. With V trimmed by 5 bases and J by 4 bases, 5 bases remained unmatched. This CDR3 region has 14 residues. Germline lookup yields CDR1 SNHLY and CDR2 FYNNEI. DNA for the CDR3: TGTGCCAGCAGTCTATCAGCGGGAGCAGATACGCAGTATTTT. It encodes CASSLSAGADTQYF.

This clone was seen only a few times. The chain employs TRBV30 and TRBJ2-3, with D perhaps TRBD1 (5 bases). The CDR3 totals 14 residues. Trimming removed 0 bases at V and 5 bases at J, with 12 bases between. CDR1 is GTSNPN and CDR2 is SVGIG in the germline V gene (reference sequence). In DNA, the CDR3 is TGTGCCTGGAGTGTATCTGGGGCGGAAGATACGCAGTATTTT. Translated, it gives CAWSVSGAEDTQYF.

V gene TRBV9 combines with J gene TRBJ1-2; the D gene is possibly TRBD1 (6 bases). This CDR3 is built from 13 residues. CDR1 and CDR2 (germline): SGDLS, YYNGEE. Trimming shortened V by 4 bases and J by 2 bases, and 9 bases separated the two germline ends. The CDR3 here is CASSRQANYGYTF. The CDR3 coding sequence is TGTGCCAGCAGCAGACAGGCGAACTATGGCTACACCTTC.

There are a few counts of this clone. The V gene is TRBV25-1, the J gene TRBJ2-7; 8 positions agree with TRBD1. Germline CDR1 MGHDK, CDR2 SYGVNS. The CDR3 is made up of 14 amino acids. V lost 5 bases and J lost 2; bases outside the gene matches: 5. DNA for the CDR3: TGTGCCAGCAGTCGTGGACAGGGTACCTACGAGCAGTACTTC. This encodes CASSRGQGTYEQYF.

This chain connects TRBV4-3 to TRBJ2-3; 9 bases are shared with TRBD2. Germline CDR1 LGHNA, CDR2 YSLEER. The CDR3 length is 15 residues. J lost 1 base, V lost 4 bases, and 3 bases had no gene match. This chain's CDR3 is CASSPSSGGTDTQYF. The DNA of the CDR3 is TGCGCCAGCAGCCCCTCTAGCGGGGGCACAGATACGCAGTATTTT.

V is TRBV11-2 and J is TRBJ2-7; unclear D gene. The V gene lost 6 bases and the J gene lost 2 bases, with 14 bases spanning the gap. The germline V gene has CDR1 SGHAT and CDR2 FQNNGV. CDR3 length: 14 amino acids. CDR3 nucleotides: TGTGCCAGCAGGGGCGCCCCTGGGCCCTACGAGCAGTACTTC. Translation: CASRGAPGPYEQYF.

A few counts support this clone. The CDR3: CSGFTAVGETQYF. In DNA, the CDR3 is TGCAGCGGATTTACAGCGGTGGGAGAGACCCAGTACTTC. The chain carries TRBV29-1 and TRBJ2-5; D is possibly TRBD2 (5 bases). This CDR3 contains 13 residues. Deletions cut 7 bases from V and 4 bases from J, with 16 bases between. Germline CDR1 SQVTM, CDR2 ANQGSEA.

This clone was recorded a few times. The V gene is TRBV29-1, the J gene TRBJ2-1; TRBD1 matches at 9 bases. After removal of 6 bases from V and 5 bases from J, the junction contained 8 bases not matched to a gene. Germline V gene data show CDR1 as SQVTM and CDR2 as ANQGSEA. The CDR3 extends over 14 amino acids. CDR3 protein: CSVQNRGPNNEQFF. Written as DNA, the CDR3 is TGCAGCGTACAAAACAGGGGGCCCAACAATGAGCAGTTCTTC.

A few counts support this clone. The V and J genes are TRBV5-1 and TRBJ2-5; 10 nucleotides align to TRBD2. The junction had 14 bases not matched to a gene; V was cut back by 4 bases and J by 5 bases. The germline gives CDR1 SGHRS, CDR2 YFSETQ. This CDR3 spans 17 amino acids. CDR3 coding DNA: TGCGCCAGCAGCCACCAAAGGATAGCGGGGGGCCAGGAGACCCAGTACTTC. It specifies CASSHQRIAGGQETQYF.

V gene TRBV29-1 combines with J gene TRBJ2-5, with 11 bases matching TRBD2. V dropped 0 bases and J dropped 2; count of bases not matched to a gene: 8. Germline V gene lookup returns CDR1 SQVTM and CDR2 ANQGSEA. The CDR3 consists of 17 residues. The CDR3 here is CSVEDWRLAGLQETQYF. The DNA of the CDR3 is TGCAGCGTTGAAGACTGGAGACTAGCGGGGTTACAAGAGACCCAGTACTTC.

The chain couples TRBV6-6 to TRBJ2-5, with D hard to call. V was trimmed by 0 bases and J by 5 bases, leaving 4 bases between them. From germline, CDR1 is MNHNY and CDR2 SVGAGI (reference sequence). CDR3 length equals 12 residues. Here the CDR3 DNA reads TGTGCCAGCAGTTACTCGAAGGAGACCCAGTACTTC. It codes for CASSYSKETQYF.

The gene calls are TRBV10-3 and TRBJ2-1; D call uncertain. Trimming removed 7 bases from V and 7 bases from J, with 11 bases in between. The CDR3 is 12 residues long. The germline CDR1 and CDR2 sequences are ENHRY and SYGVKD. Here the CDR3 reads CAIKSVLNEQFF. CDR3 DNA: TGTGCCATCAAGTCAGTCCTAAATGAGCAGTTCTTC.

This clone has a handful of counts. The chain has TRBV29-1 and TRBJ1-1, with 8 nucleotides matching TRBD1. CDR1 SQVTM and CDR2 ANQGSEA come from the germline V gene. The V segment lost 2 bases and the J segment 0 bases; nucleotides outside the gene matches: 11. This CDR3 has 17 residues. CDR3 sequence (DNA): TGCAGCGTTGAAAGGCCAGGGGGCCGACCCATGAACACTGAAGCTTTCTTT. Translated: CSVERPGGRPMNTEAFF.